The clone carrying this TCR beta chain was recorded once. The record originates from a study of blood T cell repertoires in COVID-19. Study-level information: PBMCs, B-cell-depleted T cells, or T cells provided the cDNA or gDNA that made up the material.

The V gene lost 5 bases and the J gene lost 1 base, with 14 bases spanning the gap. CDR1 SGHTA and CDR2 FQGNSA come from the germline V gene. The CDR3 length is 16 residues. Original processing notes: Cell counts per sample came from amplifying reference gene primers. Produced via immunoSEQ multiplex PCR; TCRdb's table is partial and in-frame only. That table gives V, J and clone size, and the DNA gave D and trimming. The sample lists roughly 250,000 clones, roughly 84% occurring once. The chain couples TRBV7-2 to TRBJ2-2; the D gene is possibly TRBD2 (6 bases). The sequence came from a woman aged 40 to 55 who had recovered from COVID-19. Sequencing was done on a sample of peripheral blood. This chain's CDR3 is CASSPGGAKNTGELFF. The CDR3, as DNA: TGTGCCAGCAGCCCCGGCGGGGCCAAGAACACCGGGGAGCTGTTTTTT. Variable domain in full (rest from reference TRBV7-2 and TRBJ2-2): GAGVSQSPSNKVTEKGKDVELRCDPISGHTALYWYRQSLGQGLEFLIYFQGNSAPDKSGLPSDRFSAERTGGSVSTLTIQRTQQEDSAVYLCASSPGGAKNTGELFFGEGSRLTVL.